This T cell receptor (beta chain) was recovered during a study of regulatory T cells in long-lasting Graves disease. TCR beta libraries were built with iRepertoire HTBI primers and Arm-PCR of CDR3 regions. TCRdb ran MiXCR on the multiplex PCR reads and lists one entry per CDR3 protein. The sample carries about half a million distinct CDR3 sequences, around 12% recorded once. V dropped 4 bases and J dropped 6 bases, with 16 bases sitting between them. The CDR3 totals 14 residues. The germline V gene has CDR1 MNHGY and CDR2 SVAAGI. Regarding time point: newly diagnosed GD, antithyroid drugs for less than 3 months. Isolated PBMC RNA provided the starting material for the TCR library. In its sample, this clonotype was seen many times. These data are also associated with another study on T cells in Graves' hyperthyroidism and ophthalmopathy. From that second work: Recently diagnosed hyperthyroidism of less than 2 months' duration affected patients aged 18 to 65.

This chain links TRBV6-9 with TRBJ2-7, with D uncertain. The starting material was peripheral blood mononuclear cells (PBMCs), obtained at new diagnosis, from a patient treated with antithyroid drugs. The sequence derives from a woman younger than 45 with Graves disease. The CDR3 spells CASSSSGPRSEQYF. In nucleotides, the CDR3 is TGTGCCAGCAGTTCCTCGGGCCCCCGTAGCGAGCAGTACTTC.